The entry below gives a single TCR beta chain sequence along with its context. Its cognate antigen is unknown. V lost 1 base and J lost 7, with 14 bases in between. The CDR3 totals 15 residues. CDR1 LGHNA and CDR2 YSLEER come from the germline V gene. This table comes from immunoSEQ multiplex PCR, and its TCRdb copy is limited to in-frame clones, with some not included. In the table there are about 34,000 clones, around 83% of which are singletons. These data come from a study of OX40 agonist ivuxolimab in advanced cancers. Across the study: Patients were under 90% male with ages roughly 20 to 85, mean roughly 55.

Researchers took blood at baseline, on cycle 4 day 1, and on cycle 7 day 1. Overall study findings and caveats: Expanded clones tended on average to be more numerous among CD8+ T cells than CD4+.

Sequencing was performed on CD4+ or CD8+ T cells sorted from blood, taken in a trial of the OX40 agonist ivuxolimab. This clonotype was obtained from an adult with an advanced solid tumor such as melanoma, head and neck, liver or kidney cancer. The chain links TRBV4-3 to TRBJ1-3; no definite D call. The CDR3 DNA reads TGCGCCAGCAGCCAAGGTACCCATCTGGGGAACACCATATATTTT. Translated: CASSQGTHLGNTIYF.